Each of the 30 T cell receptor beta chains below was sequenced from the same sample in a study of blood T cell repertoires in COVID-19 (dated by TCRdb to the early 2020s). The library was generated by the immunoSEQ multiplex PCR assay. TCRdb obtained this table from immuneACCESS and retained in-frame rearrangements with V and J assigned. These tables miss some clones; where compared with another copy, unresolved V genes account for less than half of the shortfall, and the remainder is unexplained. Present in this sample are around 120,000 clones, 86% of which were seen just once. In total, the top ten clones hold about 7.4% of the sample. The sample was peripheral blood. The source is a man in his 70s who had recovered from COVID-19.

For the CDR3, the DNA is TGTGCCAGCAGTTTATGGCTAGCGGGAAGCACAGATACGCAGTATTTT. This codes for CASSLWLAGSTDTQYF. The V and J genes are TRBV28 and TRBJ2-3; 9 bases match TRBD2. The CDR3 spans 16 residues. The V and J ends lost 0 bases and 0 bases, in that order; junction bases with no gene match: 1. CDR1 MDHEN and CDR2 SYDVKM come from the germline V gene.

The rearrangement links TRBV29-1 to TRBJ1-2, with a tentative D call TRBD1 (5 bases). The germline V gene encodes CDR1 SQVTM and CDR2 ANQGSEA. The CDR3 contains 13 residues. Trimming removed 5 bases at V and 6 bases at J, with 16 bases between. Here the CDR3 DNA reads TGCAGCGTTAGGTCCGACAGTGTTCATGGCTACACCTTC. Its protein product is CSVRSDSVHGYTF.

This clone was seen once. A read error may account for a junction end that differs from germline. The chain joins TRBV6-2 or TRBV6-3 to TRBJ2-7; 7 positions match TRBD2. The CDR3 consists of 14 residues. Germline V CDR1 and CDR2: MNHEY, SVGEGT. The CDR3 DNA is TGTGCCAACAGTTACTCCGGGGGGAAGGGGGAGCAGTACTTC. Its protein is CANSYSGGKGEQYF.

This sequence joins TRBV2 and TRBJ1-4; tentative D call: TRBD1 (5 bases). Germline V gene lookup returns CDR1 SNHLY and CDR2 FYNNEI. The CDR3 consists of 16 residues. V lost 6 bases, J lost 8 bases, and 22 bases lay in between. The CDR3 nucleotides read TGTGCCAGCAGCCCTACTGGGGGGGAATTAGGCGAAAAACTGTTTTTT. Translating gives CASSPTGGELGEKLFF. Full variable domain (outside the CDR3, taken from reference TRBV2 and TRBJ1-4): EPEVTQTPSHQVTQMGQEVILRCVPISNHLYFYWYRQILGQKVEFLVSFYNNEISEKSEIFDDQFSVERPDGSNFTLKIRSTKLEDSAMYFCASSPTGGELGEKLFFGSGTQLSVL.

The V call is TRBV9, the J call TRBJ2-3; 11 nucleotides match TRBD2. V lost 2 bases, J lost 2 bases, and 7 bases stayed unmatched. Germline-derived CDR1 and CDR2 are SGDLS and YYNGEE. This CDR3 is 17 amino acids long. The CDR3 region is CASSVTGTSGATDTQYF. The CDR3 nucleotides are TGTGCCAGCAGCGTCACCGGGACTAGCGGAGCCACAGATACGCAGTATTTT.

The chain joins TRBV28 to TRBJ2-3; 10 positions agree with TRBD2. This CDR3 comprises 14 residues. V trimming: 4 bases; J trimming: 6 bases; junction bases outside the gene matches: 4. The V gene's germline CDR1 is MDHEN and CDR2 SYDVKM. CDR3 region: CASSSSGSGDTQYF. CDR3 bases: TGTGCCAGCAGTTCTAGCGGGAGTGGCGATACGCAGTATTTT.

The chain combines TRBV6-6 with TRBJ1-3; TRBD1 matches 7 bases. This CDR3 is built from 15 residues. CDR1 MNHNY and CDR2 SVGAGI come from the germline V gene (reference sequence). V dropped 10 bases and J dropped 0; count of bases not matched to a gene: 9. Here the CDR3 reads CATTGQFGSGNTIYF. CDR3 nucleotides: TGTGCCACCACGGGACAGTTCGGCTCTGGAAACACCATATATTTT.

The J gene is TRBJ2-2, the V gene TRBV18; perhaps TRBD1 as D (5 bases). This CDR3 contains 15 residues. V lost 2 bases and J lost 0, with 7 bases in between. Germline CDR1 is KGHSH and CDR2 is LQKENI. CDR3 nucleotides: TGTGCCAGCTCACCAGTGGGGCCGAACACCGGGGAGCTGTTTTTT. It translates to CASSPVGPNTGELFF.

The chain employs TRBV7-9 and TRBJ2-3, with 7 bases lining up with TRBD2. J was trimmed by 3 bases and V by 1 base; bases with no gene match: 7. Germline V lookup: CDR1 SEHNR, CDR2 FQNEAQ (reference sequence). This CDR3 is 16 amino acids long. This CDR3 is CASSLVGRGGTDTQYF. The CDR3, as DNA: TGTGCCAGCAGCTTAGTTGGAAGGGGAGGGACAGATACGCAGTATTTT. The full variable domain, completed using reference TRBV7-9 and TRBJ2-3, is DTGVSQNPRHKITKRGQNVTFRCDPISEHNRLYWYRQTLGQGPEFLTYFQNEAQLEKSRLLSDRFSAERPKGSFSTLEIQRTEQGDSAMYLCASSLVGRGGTDTQYFGPGTRLTVL.

V is TRBV4-1 and J is TRBJ1-4; D is uncertain. The CDR3 is made up of 15 amino acids. Germline values: CDR1 MGHRA, CDR2 YSYEKL. V was clipped by 6 bases and J by 1 base, with 12 bases between them. The CDR3 spells CASRTGWGTNEKLFF. The CDR3 region has the DNA TGCGCCAGCAGAACGGGGTGGGGAACTAATGAAAAACTGTTTTTT.

The chain employs TRBV4-1 and TRBJ2-2; 13 bases are a match to TRBD2. CDR1 and CDR2 from the germline V gene are MGHRA and YSYEKL. The CDR3 is 18 residues long. The junction had 8 bases not matched to a gene; V was cut back by 5 bases and J by 2 bases. DNA for the CDR3: TGCGCCAGCAGCAAACGGACTAGCGGGGGTGACAACACCGGGGAGCTGTTTTTT. It specifies CASSKRTSGGDNTGELFF.

The chain combines TRBV5-4 with TRBJ1-2; D may be TRBD1 (5 bases). Trimming pared 3 bases from V and 4 bases from J, leaving 13 bases between. CDR1 and CDR2 (germline): SGHNT, YYREEE (reference sequence). The CDR3 loop spans 14 amino acids. Here the CDR3 reads CASSSSRQIYGYTF. The CDR3 DNA reads as TGTGCCAGCAGCTCCTCCCGACAGATCTATGGCTACACCTTC.

The CDR3 loop is CASSFAPTTNEKLFF. CDR3 DNA: TGCGCCAGCAGCTTCGCACCTACAACTAATGAAAAACTGTTTTTT. This chain uses TRBV5-1 with TRBJ1-4; D unclear. The V gene lost 2 bases and the J gene lost 0 bases, with 8 bases spanning the gap. In germline, CDR1 is SGHRS, CDR2 YFSETQ. The CDR3 loop spans 15 amino acids.

This chain joins TRBV7-3 and TRBJ1-1, with 8 bases lining up with TRBD1. V lost 5 bases and J lost 4; bases outside the gene matches: 3. The CDR3 extends over 13 amino acids. The germline V gene encodes CDR1 SGHTA and CDR2 FQGTGA. CDR3 DNA: TGTGCCAGCAGCGCTACAGGGGGCACTGAAGCTTTCTTT. Translating gives CASSATGGTEAFF. Full variable domain (rest looked up from reference TRBV7-3 and TRBJ1-1): GAGVSQTPSNKVTEKGKYVELRCDPISGHTALYWYRQSLGQGPEFLIYFQGTGAADDSGLPNDRFFAVRPEGSVSTLKIQRTERGDSAVYLCASSATGGTEAFFGQGTRLTVV.

The chain is built from TRBV5-1 and TRBJ2-2; 9 bases agree with TRBD1. This CDR3 has 14 residues. CDR1 is SGHRS and CDR2 is YFSETQ in the germline V gene. The junction had 4 bases not matched to a gene; V was cut back by 2 bases and J by 8 bases. CDR3 loop: CASSLQGALGELFF. DNA of the CDR3: TGCGCCAGCAGCTTACAGGGGGCTTTAGGGGAGCTGTTTTTT.

J is TRBJ2-5 and V is TRBV7-9; no definite D call. The germline CDR1 and CDR2 sequences are SEHNR and FQNEAQ (reference sequence). Trimming removed 5 bases at V and 1 base at J, with 14 bases between. This CDR3 comprises 15 residues. Written as DNA, the CDR3 is TGTGCCAGCAGCCCTCCCGCGGTTCTCCAAGAGACCCAGTACTTC. This sequence encodes CASSPPAVLQETQYF.

The table lists this clone with a count of one. J is TRBJ2-7 and V is TRBV11-1; 12 positions match TRBD2. The CDR3 is made up of 15 amino acids. Losses at the gene ends were 5 bases for V and 6 bases for J; bases not matched to a gene: 8. CDR1 is SGHAT and CDR2 is FQDESV in the germline V gene (reference sequence). In nucleotides, the CDR3 is TGTGCCAGCAGCCAACTAGCGGGAGGTATAGGCGAGCAGTACTTC. Encoded protein: CASSQLAGGIGEQYF.

This clone was counted only a few times. The rearrangement joins TRBV4-2 to TRBJ1-2; 7 positions agree with TRBD1. The V gene's germline CDR1 is LGHNA and CDR2 YNFKEQ. V dropped 2 bases and J dropped 8; count of bases not matched to a gene: 8. This CDR3 has 14 residues. CDR3 amino acids: CASSQLHTGDGYTF. CDR3 in DNA: TGTGCCAGCAGCCAACTCCACACAGGGGACGGCTACACCTTC.

This chain connects TRBV5-1 to TRBJ1-1; TRBD1 matches at 10 bases. J lost 5 bases, V lost 4 bases, and 8 bases had no gene match. CDR1 and CDR2 from the germline V gene are SGHRS and YFSETQ. The CDR3 is 15 residues long. The CDR3 DNA sequence: TGCGCCAGCAGCGTCCGGGACAGGGGAGGGACTGAAGCTTTCTTT. It yields the protein CASSVRDRGGTEAFF.

The chain uses TRBV7-9 and TRBJ1-2, with 7 positions matching TRBD1. V trimming: 2 bases; J trimming: 9 bases; junction bases outside the gene matches: 6. The CDR3 length is 13 residues. Germline values: CDR1 SEHNR, CDR2 FQNEAQ (reference sequence). The CDR3 sequence is CASSLKDRTSYTF. The CDR3, as DNA: TGTGCCAGCAGCTTAAAGGACAGGACAAGCTACACCTTC.

The rearrangement joins TRBV24-1 to TRBJ2-2; 7 bases are shared with TRBD2. This CDR3 contains 16 residues. V lost 3 bases to trimming and J lost 4 bases; unmatched junction nucleotides: 7. Germline loops: CDR1 KGHDR, CDR2 SFDVKD. CDR3 amino acids: CATSDDSGYGTGELFF. In DNA, the CDR3 is TGTGCCACCAGTGATGATAGCGGGTACGGCACCGGGGAGCTGTTTTTT.

The V gene is TRBV28, the J gene TRBJ1-4; TRBD1 matches at 7 bases. Germline CDR1 is MDHEN and CDR2 is SYDVKM. CDR3 length: 15 residues. Unmatched junction bases numbered 11, after V lost 5 bases and J lost 8 bases. CDR3 sequence reads: CASSPPTGMGEKLFF. CDR3 DNA: TGTGCCAGCAGTCCCCCGACAGGGATGGGCGAAAAACTGTTTTTT. The full variable domain, its missing parts supplied by reference TRBV28 and TRBJ1-4, is DVKVTQSSRYLVKRTGEKVFLECVQDMDHENMFWYRQDPGLGLRLIYFSYDVKMKEKGDIPEGYSVSREKKERFSLILESASTNQTSMYLCASSPPTGMGEKLFFGSGTQLSVL.

The chain links TRBV5-3 to TRBJ2-5, with D tentatively TRBD2 (6 bases). TRBV5-3 is recorded as an ORF, its role being uncertain. Trimming cost V 2 bases and J 7 bases, with 9 bases left between them. The CDR3 consists of 12 residues. The CDR3 protein is CARSFTGGTQYF. DNA of the CDR3: TGTGCCAGAAGCTTCACCGGGGGGACCCAGTACTTC.

The genes are TRBV28 and TRBJ2-3; the D gene is possibly TRBD2 (6 bases). Germline V gene data show CDR1 as MDHEN and CDR2 as SYDVKM. CDR3 length: 15 residues. Trimming pared 2 bases from V and 3 bases from J, leaving 12 bases between. CDR3 coding DNA: TGTGCCAGCAGTTTAACGGCGGGATTGACAGATACGCAGTATTTT. Translation gives CASSLTAGLTDTQYF.

The gene calls are TRBV4-1 and TRBJ2-7, with D maybe TRBD2 (5 bases). This CDR3 comprises 16 residues. Trimming removed 3 bases at V and 1 base at J, with 16 bases between. The germline CDR1 and CDR2 sequences are MGHRA and YSYEKL. The CDR3 DNA is TGCGCCAGCAGCCAGGGTATGGGAGTAGGATCCTACGAGCAGTACTTC. This gives the protein CASSQGMGVGSYEQYF.

The chain is built from TRBV5-8 and TRBJ1-5, with D unresolved. Germline values: CDR1 SGHTS, CDR2 YDEGEE. The CDR3 covers 13 residues. Trimming took 1 base from V and 4 from J, leaving 6 bases between them. The CDR3 sequence: CASSLRRNQPQHF. The CDR3 DNA reads as TGTGCCAGCAGCTTGAGGCGGAATCAGCCCCAGCATTTT.

This sequence joins TRBV3-1 (or the pseudogene TRBV3-2) and TRBJ1-2; tentatively, D is TRBD1 (5 bases). Between the trimmed V and J ends, which lost 2 bases and 4 bases, there was a span of 8 bases. The germline CDR1 and CDR2 sequences are LGHDT and YNNKEL (reference sequence). The CDR3 has 13 amino acids. The CDR3 loop is CASSQQGLYGYTF. Here the CDR3 DNA reads TGTGCCAGCAGCCAACAGGGCCTCTATGGCTACACCTTC.

This clone was seen a single time. The CDR3 nucleotides are TGTGCCAGCAGCTTTTACGGGACTAGCGGGATTCCCTACAATGAGCAGTTCTTC. Amino acids: CASSFYGTSGIPYNEQFF. The chain employs TRBV7-2 and TRBJ2-1, with 13 bases identical to TRBD2. The ends lost 3 bases at V and 2 bases at J; junction bases unmatched: 7. CDR3 length: 18 residues. The germline gives CDR1 SGHTA, CDR2 FQGNSA.

This chain joins TRBV6-5 and TRBJ2-5; 7 bases agree with TRBD1. The trim removed 4 bases at V and 7 bases at J, leaving 15 bases unmatched. This CDR3 comprises 16 residues. Germline lookup yields CDR1 MNHEY and CDR2 SVGAGI. In DNA, the CDR3 is TGTGCCAGCAGTTCCCACCGACAGGGCCTCGTGGGGACCCAGTACTTC. As protein: CASSSHRQGLVGTQYF.

This sequence joins TRBV29-1 and TRBJ2-2, with 7 nucleotides matching TRBD2. The CDR3 is made up of 14 amino acids. V gave up 4 bases and J gave up 3 bases; unmatched junction bases: 5. CDR1 and CDR2 (germline): SQVTM, ANQGSEA. In nucleotides, the CDR3 is TGCAGCGTTGGTTGGCTAGCGGACACCGGGGAGCTGTTTTTT. It is translated as CSVGWLADTGELFF.